This section outlines one T cell receptor (beta chain) sequence together with its context. With 0 bases clipped from V and 6 bases from J, the junction kept 11 bases outside the gene matches. The CDR3 totals 17 residues. In germline, CDR1 is LNHNV, CDR2 YYDKDF (reference sequence). The data were produced by immunoSEQ multiplex PCR, yet TCRdb's version contains in-frame clones alone and is incomplete. In the table there are 70,000 or so clones, 87% of which are singletons. These data come from a study of OX40 agonist ivuxolimab in advanced cancers. Overall study: The mean age was about 57 years, ranging from about 20 to 85, with around four fifths of participants male.

The material was CD4+ or CD8+ T cells sorted from blood, obtained in a trial of the OX40 agonist ivuxolimab. The sequence came from an adult with an advanced solid tumor such as melanoma, head and neck, liver or kidney cancer. The genes are TRBV15 and TRBJ2-1; TRBD2 matches 7 bases. Written as DNA, the CDR3 is TGTGCCACCAGCAGAGACCTAGATCGGGGGACTATCAATGAGCAGTTCTTC. It translates to CATSRDLDRGTINEQFF.